The 13 T cell receptor beta chains below were found in one sample sequenced in a study of CD8+ T cells in alopecia areata. Sequencing relied on a cDNA template that was reverse transcribed from extracted RNA. Some clones are missing from TCRdb's copy, which holds only in-frame ones; the method was immunoSEQ multiplex PCR. The sample records 170,000 or so clones, roughly 65% being singletons. Sample treatment: oral pan-JAK inhibitor, 5-10 mg twice daily. The sample was CD4+ T cells sorted from blood, taken at week 4, from a patient treated with tofacitinib. Receptors were obtained from a human donor with alopecia areata.

The chain carries TRBV14 and TRBJ1-1; D is unresolved. The germline CDR1 and CDR2 sequences are SGHDN and FVKESK. The CDR3 loop spans 13 amino acids. The V and J ends lost 5 bases and 3 bases respectively, with 10 bases between them. CDR3: CASSYNMDTEAFF. CDR3 in DNA: TGTGCCAGCAGCTACAACATGGACACTGAAGCTTTCTTT. The whole variable domain, filled in from reference TRBV14 and TRBJ1-1, reads EAGVTQFPSHSVIEKGQTVTLRCDPISGHDNLYWYRRVMGKEIKFLLHFVKESKQDESGMPNNRFLAERTGGTYSTLKVQPAELEDSGVYFCASSYNMDTEAFFGQGTRLTVV.

This clone occurred a few times. The V gene is TRBV7-8, the J gene TRBJ2-7, with D possibly being TRBD2 (7 bases). The CDR3 contains 12 residues. Per germline, CDR1 SGHVS and CDR2 FQNEAQ. V lost 8 bases and J lost 3, with 11 bases in between. Here the CDR3 DNA reads TGTGCCAGCGGGGGGGGCGGCTACGAGCAGTACTTC. Translating gives CASGGGGYEQYF.

CDR3 bases: TGTGCCTGGAGTATTGGCGGGGTTTACCAAGAGACCCAGTACTTC. It is translated as CAWSIGGVYQETQYF. The gene calls are TRBV30 and TRBJ2-5; D may be TRBD2 (6 bases). The ends were cut back, 2 bases at V and 0 bases at J, with 13 bases in the middle. The CDR3 length is 15 residues. Germline values: CDR1 GTSNPN, CDR2 SVGIG (reference sequence).

V and J are TRBV5-4 and TRBJ1-2; a possible D gene is TRBD1 (5 bases). Trimming stripped 3 bases from V and 5 bases from J, with 14 bases between. Germline lookup yields CDR1 SGHNT and CDR2 YYREEE (reference sequence). The CDR3 is 14 residues long. In DNA, the CDR3 is TGTGCCAGCAGCTCAATTGGGACGAAATATGGCTACACCTTC. Its protein is CASSSIGTKYGYTF.

The V gene is TRBV25-1, the J gene TRBJ2-7; 10 bases match TRBD1. V gave up 5 bases and J gave up 6 bases; unmatched junction bases: 13. The CDR3 has 16 amino acids. CDR1 and CDR2 (germline): MGHDK, SYGVNS. CDR3 amino acids: CASSPPTGTGVSEQYF. Written as DNA, the CDR3 is TGTGCCAGCAGTCCTCCGACCGGGACAGGGGTTAGCGAGCAGTACTTC.

This chain uses TRBV29-1 with TRBJ2-2; no firm D call. Trimming left V 5 bases short and J 4 bases short, with 8 bases between. Germline V gene data show CDR1 as SQVTM and CDR2 as ANQGSEA. The CDR3 runs to 12 residues. The chain's CDR3 is CSVRVSTGELFF. The DNA of the CDR3 is TGCAGCGTTCGGGTTTCCACCGGGGAGCTGTTTTTT.

The chain carries TRBV6-6 and TRBJ2-3, with D possibly matching TRBD1 (6 bases). Trimming cost V 7 bases and J 5 bases, with 13 bases left between them. This CDR3 region has 13 residues. Germline CDR1 MNHNY, CDR2 SVGAGI (reference sequence). The CDR3, as DNA: TGTGCCAGCACGGGCAGGGGCCAAGATACGCAGTATTTT. Protein product: CASTGRGQDTQYF.

The DNA of the CDR3 is TGTGCCAGCAGCCATGATCCGGGACAGCTTAACTATGGCTACACCTTC. Residues: CASSHDPGQLNYGYTF. The chain combines TRBV4-2 with TRBJ1-2; TRBD1 matches 7 bases. The CDR3 spans 16 residues. V lost 3 bases, J lost 1 base, and 8 bases stayed unmatched. Per the germline V gene, CDR1 is LGHNA and CDR2 is YNFKEQ.

V gene TRBV4-2 combines with J gene TRBJ2-2; perhaps TRBD2 as D (6 bases). V was clipped by 0 bases and J by 6 bases, with 17 bases between them. There are 17 residues in the CDR3. The germline V gene encodes CDR1 LGHNA and CDR2 YNFKEQ. This CDR3 is CASSQDNWDSRAGELFF. The CDR3 DNA is TGTGCCAGCAGCCAAGATAACTGGGACTCACGGGCCGGGGAGCTGTTTTTT.

The chain recombines TRBV2 with TRBJ1-2; 7 nucleotides align to TRBD1. J lost 4 bases, V lost 6 bases, and 5 bases had no gene match. Germline CDR1 is SNHLY and CDR2 is FYNNEI. The CDR3 runs 13 residues. The CDR3 spells CASRYRGRYGYTF. CDR3 nucleotides: TGTGCCAGCAGATACAGGGGCCGCTATGGCTACACCTTC.

This chain joins TRBV29-1 and TRBJ2-2, with D possibly being TRBD1 (6 bases). The CDR3 is 14 residues long. Trimming took off 7 bases at V and 1 base at J, with 13 bases between the two ends. Per germline, CDR1 SQVTM and CDR2 ANQGSEA. This chain's CDR3 is CSASGHVNTGELFF. The CDR3, as DNA: TGCAGCGCCTCGGGACACGTGAACACCGGGGAGCTGTTTTTT.

This clone was seen a single time. The chain uses TRBV10-3 and TRBJ2-7; D might be TRBD2 (6 bases). Per the germline V gene, CDR1 is ENHRY and CDR2 is SYGVKD. Trimming cost V 3 bases and J 2 bases, with 11 bases left between them. This CDR3 is built from 14 residues. As DNA, the CDR3 is TGTGCCATCAGTGACTCTCGGAGGGCCTACGAGCAGTACTTC. Translated, it gives CAISDSRRAYEQYF.

This clone was detected a few times. J is TRBJ2-5 and V is TRBV7-2, with TRBD1 as a possible D gene (5 bases). This CDR3 region has 14 residues. V lost 5 bases, J lost 5 bases, and 15 bases lay in between. Germline values: CDR1 SGHTA, CDR2 FQGNSA. CDR3 DNA sequence: TGTGCCAGCAGCATGGGGCCCCTAAGGGAGACCCAGTACTTC. Its translation is CASSMGPLRETQYF.